The 18 T cell receptor beta chains reported below all come from one sample, sequenced in a study of beta chain features in type 1 diabetes. Reverse transcribing all isolated RNA meant expressed TCRB transcripts were sequenced. TCRdb's copy holds only in-frame clones and misses some; the assay was immunoSEQ multiplex PCR. The sample has hundreds of thousands of clones, about 15% seen once. Sequenced input: central memory CD4+ T cells from blood. The receptors were sampled from a man younger than 45 in good health.

This clone was counted a few times. The chain carries TRBV6-5 and TRBJ2-3; 8 bases fit TRBD2. CDR3 length: 15 amino acids. V gave up 5 bases and J gave up 5 bases; unmatched junction bases: 9. Per germline, CDR1 MNHEY and CDR2 SVGAGI. The CDR3 DNA reads as TGTGCCAGCAGTCTCGGGGGGGGCGGGAGAGATACGCAGTATTTT. Its translation: CASSLGGGGRDTQYF.

This clone came up a few times. The chain links TRBV4-1 to TRBJ2-5; 8 nucleotides line up with TRBD1. The CDR3 sequence is 14 residues long. CDR1 is MGHRA, CDR2 YSYEKL, per germline. V dropped 0 bases and J dropped 7; count of bases not matched to a gene: 4. The CDR3 DNA reads as TGCGCCAGCAGCCAAGAACCAGGGGGCAGGACCCAGTACTTC. It codes for CASSQEPGGRTQYF.

This CDR3 reads CASRSGTNNEQFF. In DNA form, the CDR3 reads TGCGCCAGCAGATCCGGGACTAACAATGAGCAGTTCTTC. The chain combines TRBV5-1 with TRBJ2-1, with 7 bases identical to TRBD2. With V trimmed by 5 bases and J by 5 bases, 4 bases remained unmatched. This CDR3 spans 13 amino acids. CDR1 is SGHRS and CDR2 is YFSETQ in the germline V gene.

V is TRBV7-2 and J is TRBJ2-3, with 8 bases lining up with TRBD2. The V and J ends lost 7 bases and 2 bases, in that order; junction bases with no gene match: 11. The CDR3 extends over 16 amino acids. Germline CDR1 SGHTA, CDR2 FQGNSA. The CDR3 is CASIAGRGAYTDTQYF. CDR3 bases: TGTGCCAGCATCGCTGGGCGGGGGGCCTACACAGATACGCAGTATTTT. Full variable domain (remainder filled in from reference TRBV7-2 and TRBJ2-3): GAGVSQSPSNKVTEKGKDVELRCDPISGHTALYWYRQSLGQGLEFLIYFQGNSAPDKSGLPSDRFSAERTGGSVSTLTIQRTQQEDSAVYLCASIAGRGAYTDTQYFGPGTRLTVL.

This clone was seen a few times. The V and J genes are TRBV29-1 and TRBJ2-1, with D uncertain. The CDR3 has 13 residues. V shed 7 bases and J shed 9 bases, with 19 bases lying between them. Germline V CDR1 and CDR2: SQVTM, ANQGSEA. CDR3 sequence reads: CSARVAGSGEQFF. CDR3 coding DNA: TGCAGCGCCCGGGTTGCAGGTTCGGGTGAGCAGTTCTTC.

This clone was seen more than once but under ten times. This CDR3 is CASSYGGGALGYTF. The CDR3 coding sequence is TGTGCCAGCAGTTACGGTGGGGGCGCCCTCGGCTACACCTTC. The chain links TRBV6-5 to TRBJ1-2; a weak D match, TRBD1 (6 bases). The ends were cut back, 2 bases at V and 8 bases at J, with 15 bases in the middle. This CDR3 has 14 residues. Germline loops: CDR1 MNHEY, CDR2 SVGAGI.

This clone showed up just a few times. For the CDR3, the DNA is TGTGCCACGGGACAGGGTGGTCCTAATGAAAAACTGTTTTTT. It is translated as CATGQGGPNEKLFF. The chain is built from TRBV28 and TRBJ1-4, with 9 bases lining up with TRBD1. Trimming cost V 10 bases and J 3 bases; bases outside gene matches: 6. Germline V gene data show CDR1 as MDHEN and CDR2 as SYDVKM. The CDR3 is 14 residues long.

The chain carries TRBV9 and TRBJ2-1, with D perhaps assigned TRBD1 or TRBD2 (5 bases each). Trimming removed 2 bases at V and 6 bases at J, with 15 bases between. Germline V gives CDR1 SGDLS, CDR2 YYNGEE. The CDR3 has 15 residues. This CDR3 reads CASSVTGDEGNEQFF. The CDR3 nucleotides are TGTGCCAGCAGCGTCACCGGGGACGAAGGCAATGAGCAGTTCTTC.

This clone appeared a few times. At one boundary the junction diverges from the germline segment, which might be a read error. V is TRBV5-4 and J is TRBJ1-4; 10 nucleotides match TRBD1. The CDR3 has 16 residues. Germline V gene data show CDR1 as SGHNT and CDR2 as YYREEE (reference sequence). The CDR3 here is CASSQQPGTGDEKLFF. CDR3 DNA sequence: TGCGCCAGCAGCCAACAGCCCGGGACAGGGGATGAAAAACTGTTTTTT.

This clone was recorded at least ten times. The genes are TRBV7-2 and TRBJ2-6; 10 bases fit TRBD2. The CDR3 is 19 residues long. CDR1 and CDR2 (germline): SGHTA, FQGNSA. V shed 6 bases and J 0 bases; nucleotides not matched to a gene: 11. For the CDR3, the DNA is TGTGCCAGCAGTCCCAGCGTAGCGGGAGGAGTCTCTGGGGCCAACGTCCTGACTTTC. It is translated as CASSPSVAGGVSGANVLTF. Filled out from reference TRBV7-2 and TRBJ2-6, the complete variable domain reads GAGVSQSPSNKVTEKGKDVELRCDPISGHTALYWYRQSLGQGLEFLIYFQGNSAPDKSGLPSDRFSAERTGGSVSTLTIQRTQQEDSAVYLCASSPSVAGGVSGANVLTFGAGSRLTVL.

V gene TRBV7-2 combines with J gene TRBJ2-2; 11 bases line up with TRBD1. The CDR3 covers 17 residues. J was trimmed by 0 bases and V by 5 bases; bases with no gene match: 5. CDR1 and CDR2 from the germline V gene are SGHTA and FQGNSA. The CDR3 coding sequence is TGTGCCAGCAGCCGGTGGACAGGGGGCGCGAACACCGGGGAGCTGTTTTTT. Its translation: CASSRWTGGANTGELFF.

This clone was counted only a few times. This CDR3 is CASSESGGVSTDTQYF. The CDR3 DNA is TGCGCCAGCAGTGAGAGCGGGGGCGTTAGCACAGATACGCAGTATTTT. The chain links TRBV10-2 to TRBJ2-3; 8 positions agree with TRBD2. Losses at the gene ends were 2 bases for V and 0 bases for J; bases not matched to a gene: 4. The CDR3 consists of 16 residues. The germline V gene has CDR1 WSHSY and CDR2 SAAADI.

This clone was found a few times. V and J are TRBV13 and TRBJ2-5; 7 bases are a match to TRBD2. The CDR3 totals 14 residues. V shed 6 bases and J 6 bases; nucleotides not matched to a gene: 10. Per the germline V gene, CDR1 is PRHDT and CDR2 is FYEKMQ (reference sequence). The CDR3: CASRRAGVKKTQYF. CDR3 nucleotides: TGTGCCAGCAGAAGGGCGGGAGTGAAGAAGACCCAGTACTTC.

This clone was counted a few times. In DNA form, the CDR3 reads TGTGCCATCAGTGAACAAGCGGGGGGGCAAGATACGCAGTATTTT. This encodes CAISEQAGGQDTQYF. The chain joins TRBV10-3 to TRBJ2-3, with 10 bases identical to TRBD2. CDR1 and CDR2 (germline): ENHRY, SYGVKD. CDR3 length: 15 residues. J lost 5 bases, V lost 3 bases, and 5 bases had no gene match.

This sequence joins TRBV14 and TRBJ2-5; weak D call: TRBD1 (6 bases). The germline gives CDR1 SGHDN, CDR2 FVKESK. CDR3 size: 18 residues. Trimming cost V 4 bases and J 0 bases, with 21 bases left between them. The CDR3 sequence is CASSPLALTQGYQETQYF. For the CDR3, the DNA is TGTGCCAGCAGCCCCCTTGCCCTAACCCAGGGGTACCAAGAGACCCAGTACTTC. The complete variable domain, with remaining parts taken from reference TRBV14 and TRBJ2-5, reads EAGVTQFPSHSVIEKGQTVTLRCDPISGHDNLYWYRRVMGKEIKFLLHFVKESKQDESGMPNNRFLAERTGGTYSTLKVQPAELEDSGVYFCASSPLALTQGYQETQYFGPGTRLLVL.

The V call is TRBV6-6, the J call TRBJ1-5; no reliable D call. CDR3 length: 14 residues. Germline lookup yields CDR1 MNHNY and CDR2 SVGAGI (reference sequence). Trimming cost V 4 bases and J 2 bases, with 9 bases left between them. The CDR3 DNA sequence: TGTGCCAGCAGTTTCCAACTGGGCAATCAGCCCCAGCATTTT. It yields the protein CASSFQLGNQPQHF.

Ten or more counts support this clone. CDR3 sequence: CASSQAPSGKYNEQFF. The CDR3 nucleotides read TGCGCCAGCAGCCAAGCTCCGTCAGGAAAATACAATGAGCAGTTCTTC. The V and J genes are TRBV4-1 and TRBJ2-1; D remains unclear. V lost 1 base, J lost 4 bases, and 14 bases lay in between. CDR1 and CDR2 (germline): MGHRA, YSYEKL. The CDR3 has 16 amino acids.

This clone has at least ten counts. The J gene is TRBJ2-3, the V gene TRBV5-6; 7 bases are a match to TRBD2. Germline V lookup: CDR1 SGHDT, CDR2 YYEEEE. The CDR3 contains 14 residues. V lost 2 bases, J lost 6 bases, and 6 bases stayed unmatched. Here the CDR3 reads CASSLAGPGDTQYF. The CDR3 DNA is TGTGCCAGCAGCTTAGCGGGGCCGGGGGATACGCAGTATTTT.